The 17 T cell receptor beta chains given below trace back to one sample, sequenced in a study of response to subunit inactivated influenza vaccine. TCRdb reanalysed the RT-PCR reads using MiXCR and keeps one entry per CDR3 protein. The sample yields about 830,000 distinct CDR3 sequences, around 18% seen once. The sequenced sample was PBMCs from blood, obtained less than 6 days after vaccination. The receptors originated from a man in his fifties or sixties who received an inactivated influenza vaccine.

The gene calls are TRBV12-3 or TRBV12-4 and TRBJ1-5, with 11 nucleotides matching TRBD1. This CDR3 has 16 residues. Trimming cost V 3 bases and J 6 bases; bases outside gene matches: 7. The CDR3: CASSFGTGGASQPQHF. The CDR3 coding sequence is TGTGCCAGCAGTTTTGGGACAGGGGGGGCCAGTCAGCCCCAGCATTTT.

The chain links TRBV7-2 to TRBJ2-2; 9 bases fit TRBD2. Germline assignment: CDR1 SGHTA and CDR2 FQGNSA. V trimming: 5 bases; J trimming: 4 bases; junction bases outside the gene matches: 8. The CDR3 covers 16 residues. CDR3 coding DNA: TGTGCCAGCAGCCCGGGCCGACTAGCGGTCACCGGGGAGCTGTTTTTT. Amino acids: CASSPGRLAVTGELFF.

The chain combines TRBV20-1 with TRBJ2-7; 14 positions match TRBD2. Germline CDR1 is DFQATT and CDR2 is SNEGSKA (reference sequence). This CDR3 has 14 residues. The V gene end was trimmed by 6 bases and the J gene end by 4 bases; junction bases not matched to a gene: 5. Written as DNA, the CDR3 is TGCAGTGCGACTAGCGGGAGGGCGAGGTACGAGCAGTACTTC. Encoded protein: CSATSGRARYEQYF.

Only a few counts were recorded for this clonotype. V gene TRBV20-1 combines with J gene TRBJ2-7; D uncertain. CDR1 is DFQATT, CDR2 SNEGSKA, per germline (reference sequence). Trimming shortened V by 6 bases and J by 2 bases, and 17 bases separated the two germline ends. CDR3 size: 14 residues. This CDR3 is CSAPLIPPPYEQYF. The CDR3 nucleotides read TGCAGTGCACCCCTGATCCCACCCCCCTACGAGCAGTACTTC.

The chain recombines TRBV20-1 with TRBJ2-3; D is perhaps TRBD1 (6 bases). The CDR3 contains 12 residues. V was pared by 5 bases and J by 12 bases, with 18 bases between. Per germline, CDR1 DFQATT and CDR2 SNEGSKA (reference sequence). CDR3 nucleotides: TGCAGTGCTCCAGGGGTCTGGGGGAACCAGTATTTT. This encodes CSAPGVWGNQYF.

The V and J genes are TRBV29-1 and TRBJ2-5; possibly TRBD2 for D (5 bases). CDR1 and CDR2 (germline): SQVTM, ANQGSEA. Trimming removed 3 bases at V and 5 bases at J, with 25 bases between. The CDR3 is made up of 17 amino acids. The DNA for the CDR3 is TGCAGCGTTGATGGGTTATGGGTTGGAGGAGCCCGCGAGACCCAGTACTTC. Protein: CSVDGLWVGGARETQYF.

This clonotype was counted at least ten times. The V call is TRBV9, the J call TRBJ2-1; a weak D match, TRBD2 (6 bases). Trimming left V 2 bases short and J 3 bases short, with 12 bases between. This CDR3 is 15 amino acids long. Germline V CDR1 and CDR2: SGDLS, YYNGEE. The DNA of the CDR3 is TGTGCCAGCAGCGTCGGCGGGGATTACTACAATGAGCAGTTCTTC. Amino acids: CASSVGGDYYNEQFF.

This clonotype was observed a few times. This chain uses TRBV27 with TRBJ2-1, with 10 bases lining up with TRBD2. The CDR3 has 18 amino acids. The germline CDR1 and CDR2 sequences are MNHEY and SMNVEV (reference sequence). V lost 3 bases to trimming and J lost 5 bases; unmatched junction nucleotides: 13. CDR3 amino acids: CASSFRLAGVGGNNEQFF. The CDR3 DNA reads as TGTGCCAGCAGTTTCAGGCTAGCGGGAGTTGGCGGTAACAATGAGCAGTTCTTC.

This clonotype has a handful of counts. The V and J genes are TRBV20-1 and TRBJ2-1; TRBD2 matches at 8 bases. With V trimmed by 3 bases and J by 7 bases, 5 bases remained unmatched. The germline V gene encodes CDR1 DFQATT and CDR2 SNEGSKA (reference sequence). The CDR3 totals 13 residues. CDR3 residues: CSASGRVWNEQFF. Here the CDR3 DNA reads TGCAGTGCTAGCGGGAGGGTTTGGAATGAGCAGTTCTTC.

The gene calls are TRBV7-8 and TRBJ1-3, with no clear D. CDR3 length equals 16 residues. With 7 bases removed from V and 4 bases from J, the gap between germline ends came to 20 bases. Germline CDR1 is SGHVS and CDR2 is FQNEAQ. The CDR3 region is CASTPSLALGGNTIYF. The CDR3 DNA reads TGTGCCAGCACCCCAAGTTTGGCCTTAGGAGGAAACACCATATATTTT.

The table lists this clonotype with a few counts. The CDR3 is CASIQSTQETQYF. As DNA, the CDR3 is TGTGCCAGCATTCAGTCTACTCAAGAGACCCAGTACTTC. The chain has TRBV12-3 or TRBV12-4 and TRBJ2-5; D not resolved. The V and J ends lost 7 bases and 2 bases respectively, with 11 bases between them. This CDR3 contains 13 residues.

This rearrangement joins TRBV4-1 to TRBJ2-2; TRBD1 agrees at 10 bases. The junction had 3 bases not matched to a gene; V was cut back by 4 bases and J by 7 bases. CDR1 and CDR2 (germline): MGHRA, YSYEKL. The CDR3 has 14 residues. The CDR3 coding sequence is TGCGCCAGCAGCCCGGGACAGGGGTTCGGGGAGCTGTTTTTT. Amino acids: CASSPGQGFGELFF.

This clonotype appeared many times. This rearrangement joins TRBV9 to TRBJ2-2; 10 nucleotides match TRBD2. The CDR3 is 19 amino acids. Germline lookup yields CDR1 SGDLS and CDR2 YYNGEE. V shed 3 bases and J 4 bases; nucleotides not matched to a gene: 15. CDR3 sequence: CASSAQREGEIRGTGELFF. In DNA, the CDR3 is TGTGCCAGCAGCGCACAGCGGGAGGGCGAAATTCGGGGCACCGGGGAGCTGTTTTTT.

This clonotype has a handful of counts. The gene calls are TRBV12-3 or TRBV12-4 and TRBJ2-7; 7 bases are shared with TRBD1. This CDR3 has 14 amino acids. The V and J ends lost 7 bases and 0 bases, in that order; junction bases with no gene match: 6. In DNA, the CDR3 is TGTGCCAGCAAACCGGGACAGCCCTCCTACGAGCAGTACTTC. Its protein product is CASKPGQPSYEQYF.

This clonotype has just a few counts. The V call is TRBV5-1, the J call TRBJ2-3, with 7 bases matching TRBD1. CDR3 length: 14 amino acids. Trimming took 4 bases from V and 3 from J; bases not matched to a gene: 5. The germline V gene has CDR1 SGHRS and CDR2 YFSETQ. CDR3 bases: TGCGCCAGCAGCGTAAGACAGGGAACAGATACGCAGTATTTT. It specifies CASSVRQGTDTQYF.

CDR3 in amino acids: CASSYSKGTGGLKSYTF. CDR3 DNA: TGTGCCAGCAGTTACTCGAAGGGGACAGGAGGACTCAAGAGCTACACCTTC. This chain connects TRBV6-5 to TRBJ1-2; 8 bases are shared with TRBD1. The CDR3 is made up of 17 amino acids. J lost 9 bases, V lost 0 bases, and 15 bases had no gene match. CDR1 and CDR2 (germline): MNHEY, SVGAGI.

V gene TRBV27 combines with J gene TRBJ1-2, with a weak D call TRBD1 (5 bases). V was pared by 8 bases and J by 2 bases, with 21 bases between. The CDR3 has 16 residues. Germline loops: CDR1 MNHEY, CDR2 SMNVEV (reference sequence). DNA of the CDR3: TGTGCCAGCGGCTTCCGCCGAGGAGGGGTCAACTATGGCTACACCTTC. Its translation: CASGFRRGGVNYGYTF.